This T cell receptor beta chain was recorded in a study of long-term antiretroviral therapy in people with HIV. Regarding the study as a whole: Spans of CDR3 length were tighter for HIV repertoires than for controls.

The germline gives CDR1 SEHNR, CDR2 FQNEAQ (reference sequence). Deletions cut 3 bases from V and 1 base from J, with 13 bases between. The CDR3 loop spans 17 amino acids. Regarding this clone: Its antigen remains unknown.

Assay version v3.0 of immunoSEQ was used, and it was run at survey level. The repertoire was sequenced with immunoSEQ multiplex PCR; TCRdb's copy has only in-frame clones and lacks some. The sample carries tens of thousands of clones, approximately 89% recorded once. The specimen was unsorted PBMCs, collected 0.1 years before starting antiretroviral therapy. The sequence was collected from a woman in her 50s with HIV. The chain has TRBV7-9 and TRBJ2-6; tentative D call: TRBD1 (7 bases). The CDR3 sequence is CASSFSGGLSGANVLTF. As DNA, the CDR3 is TGTGCCAGCAGCTTCTCAGGGGGGTTATCTGGGGCCAACGTCCTGACTTTC.